This T cell receptor (beta chain) was captured by sequencing in a study of blood T cells in healthy people across ages. This CDR3 spans 14 amino acids. Looked up from germline, CDR1 is MNHEY and CDR2 is SVGEGT. Trimming took 1 base from V and 8 from J, leaving 13 bases between them. Study findings and constraints: Estimates of diversity drawn from one million T cells were considered underestimates. Age showed a roughly linear inverse relationship with TCR beta diversity per million T cells. Strong correlation existed between TCR beta diversity and naive T cell percentage.

Together with a sample-barcoded 5' primer, a J-beta primer mix was included in a second PCR lasting 7 to 11 cycles. TCRdb re-called the 5' RACE reads through MiXCR, storing one row per CDR3 protein. In the table there are approximately 2,000,000 distinct CDR3 sequences, more than 35% of which are singletons. A word on this clonotype: Its antigen is currently unknown.

The material sequenced was blood. The receptor was isolated from a human donor in good health. The J gene is TRBJ2-3, the V gene TRBV6-2 or TRBV6-3, with a possible D match to TRBD2 (6 bases). CDR3 sequence reads: CASSYFRRVSTQYF. CDR3 coding DNA: TGTGCCAGCAGTTACTTCAGGAGGGTGAGTACGCAGTATTTT.